The 18 T cell receptor beta chains reported below all come from one sample, sequenced in a study of cytomegalovirus exposure and HLA in healthy donors. The repertoire was sequenced with immunoSEQ multiplex PCR; TCRdb's copy has only in-frame clones and lacks some. The sample yields about 120,000 clones, roughly 84% seen once. The material sequenced was PBMCs. Source of these receptors: a woman aged 30 to 39 in good health and CMV-seronegative.

The J gene is TRBJ1-1, the V gene TRBV5-8; 8 positions agree with TRBD1. After removal of 4 bases from V and 1 base from J, the junction contained 6 bases not matched to a gene. Germline V CDR1 and CDR2: SGHTS, YDEGEE. The CDR3 is made up of 15 amino acids. CDR3 nucleotide sequence: TGTGCCAGCAGCCCCGGACAGGGTAAGAACACTGAAGCTTTCTTT. Translating gives CASSPGQGKNTEAFF.

The gene calls are TRBV2 and TRBJ1-2, with a possible D match to TRBD1 (6 bases). V was trimmed by 2 bases and J by 4 bases, leaving 17 bases between them. This CDR3 spans 16 amino acids. CDR1 SNHLY and CDR2 FYNNEI come from the germline V gene. The CDR3 is CASSERTEGLGYGYTF. The CDR3 DNA is TGTGCCAGCAGTGAAAGGACAGAGGGTTTGGGCTATGGCTACACCTTC.

The genes are TRBV6-4 and TRBJ2-2; D is perhaps TRBD1 (5 bases). CDR1 is MRHNA and CDR2 is SNTAGT in the germline V gene. This CDR3 has 14 amino acids. The ends were cut back, 6 bases at V and 5 bases at J, with 13 bases in the middle. This chain's CDR3 is CASSWGAETGELFF. The CDR3 DNA follows: TGTGCCAGCAGCTGGGGCGCCGAAACCGGGGAGCTGTTTTTT.

In DNA form, the CDR3 reads TGTGCCAGCACCCAAGGGGGGGAATTCTATGGCTACACCTTC. The encoded protein is CASTQGGEFYGYTF. The V gene is TRBV5-6, the J gene TRBJ1-2; D may be TRBD1 (6 bases). Trimming cost V 6 bases and J 4 bases, with 16 bases left between them. Per germline, CDR1 SGHDT and CDR2 YYEEEE. This CDR3 has 14 residues.

The rearrangement uses TRBV2 and TRBJ1-1; 7 bases fit TRBD1. With 5 bases clipped from V and 1 base from J, the junction kept 1 base outside the gene matches. This CDR3 is built from 13 residues. Germline CDR1 SNHLY, CDR2 FYNNEI. Here the CDR3 reads CASSRDRNTEAFF. CDR3 coding DNA: TGTGCCAGCAGTAGGGACAGGAACACTGAAGCTTTCTTT.

The CDR3 here is CASSPPGLANNEQFF. The CDR3 DNA follows: TGTGCCAGCAGCCCCCCGGGACTAGCGAACAATGAGCAGTTCTTC. This chain joins TRBV11-3 and TRBJ2-1; 10 nucleotides agree with TRBD2. Trimming took 5 bases from V and 5 from J; bases not matched to a gene: 6. This CDR3 contains 15 residues. Germline V gene data show CDR1 as SGHNT and CDR2 as YENEEA.

This chain connects TRBV18 to TRBJ2-3; 11 bases align to TRBD2. Per germline, CDR1 KGHSH and CDR2 LQKENI. The CDR3 has 16 amino acids. Germline trimming cut 5 bases from V and 9 bases from J; bases unmatched to any gene: 13. CDR3 loop: CASSGVSGGAEDTQYF. CDR3 coding DNA: TGTGCCAGCTCAGGAGTTAGCGGGGGGGCCGAGGACACGCAGTATTTT.

This clone was detected a few times. CDR3 sequence: CASGGTGGNNSPLHF. CDR3 coding DNA: TGTGCCAGTGGAGGGACAGGCGGTAATAATTCACCCCTCCACTTT. The V call is TRBV7-6, the J call TRBJ1-6; 8 bases map to TRBD1. Trimming cost V 9 bases and J 5 bases; bases outside gene matches: 9. There are 15 residues in the CDR3. Germline loops: CDR1 SGHVS, CDR2 FNYEAQ.

V is TRBV7-2 and J is TRBJ2-6, with D possibly TRBD2 on 5 matching bases. V was cut by 4 bases and J by 17 bases, with 18 bases left in between. From germline, CDR1 is SGHTA and CDR2 FQGNSA. The CDR3 consists of 13 residues. CDR3 nucleotides: TGTGCCAGCAGCTACCGGGATCCCCCTGTAGTGACTTTC. Amino acids: CASSYRDPPVVTF.

V and J are TRBV6-1 and TRBJ2-1, with D unclear. Trimming stripped 5 bases from V and 4 bases from J, with 15 bases between. The CDR3 runs to 15 residues. Germline CDR1 MNHNS, CDR2 SASEGT. In nucleotides, the CDR3 is TGTGCCAGCAGTAAACTGACGACTGGGTACAATGAGCAGTTCTTC. As protein: CASSKLTTGYNEQFF.

In this sample, this clone turned up a few times. The chain employs TRBV11-3 and TRBJ2-1; TRBD2 aligns across 10 bases. The V segment lost 0 bases and the J segment 15 bases; nucleotides outside the gene matches: 8. The CDR3 totals 14 residues. Germline V gives CDR1 SGHNT, CDR2 YENEEA. CDR3 nucleotide sequence: TGTGCCAGCAGCTTAGATGCTAGCGGGGGATTTCTGTTCTTC. As protein: CASSLDASGGFLFF.

V gene TRBV7-2 combines with J gene TRBJ2-5, with D uncertain. There are 14 residues in the CDR3. Germline CDR1 reads SGHTA; CDR2 reads FQGNSA. Trimming took 4 bases from V and 4 from J, leaving 13 bases between them. The CDR3 DNA is TGTGCCAGCAGCTCCGACTTTTACCCAGAGACCCAGTACTTC. Protein: CASSSDFYPETQYF.

The CDR3 coding sequence is TGTGCCAGCAGCGTAGGCAGGGGGAACTATGGCTACACCTTC. Protein product: CASSVGRGNYGYTF. This sequence joins TRBV9 and TRBJ1-2, with 7 bases fitting TRBD1. CDR1 and CDR2 (germline): SGDLS, YYNGEE. Trimming removed 0 bases from V and 2 bases from J; junction bases left unmatched: 1. The CDR3 consists of 14 residues. Complete variable domain (other parts from reference TRBV9 and TRBJ1-2): DSGVTQTPKHLITATGQRVTLRCSPRSGDLSVYWYQQSLDQGLQFLIQYYNGEERAKGNILERFSAQQFPDLHSELNLSSLELGDSALYFCASSVGRGNYGYTFGSGTRLTVV.

The V and J genes are TRBV4-1 and TRBJ2-5; 8 nucleotides align to TRBD1. In germline, CDR1 is MGHRA, CDR2 YSYEKL. The CDR3 covers 16 residues. After removal of 1 base from V and 2 bases from J, the junction contained 6 bases not matched to a gene. The CDR3 loop is CASSQVAGGWQETQYF. DNA for the CDR3: TGCGCCAGCAGCCAAGTTGCAGGGGGCTGGCAAGAGACCCAGTACTTC.

The rearrangement uses TRBV30 and TRBJ1-4; 8 bases are a match to TRBD1. The V gene end was trimmed by 0 bases and the J gene end by 7 bases; junction bases not matched to a gene: 7. There are 15 residues in the CDR3. CDR1 and CDR2 from the germline V gene are GTSNPN and SVGIG (reference sequence). CDR3 sequence: CAWSVRRGRGEKLFF. Here the CDR3 DNA reads TGTGCCTGGAGTGTACGCAGGGGGCGCGGTGAAAAACTGTTTTTT.

For the CDR3, the DNA is TGCGCCAGCAGCTTGGTCGCGGGGGCCAACGAGCAGTACTTC. This encodes CASSLVAGANEQYF. The rearrangement uses TRBV5-1 and TRBJ2-7; D might be TRBD2 (7 bases). The CDR3 is 14 residues long. Germline CDR1 reads SGHRS; CDR2 reads YFSETQ. Trimming pared 0 bases from V and 5 bases from J, leaving 12 bases between.

This clone has a handful of counts. The chain links TRBV5-1 to TRBJ2-7, with 8 bases matching TRBD1. Germline V CDR1 and CDR2: SGHRS, YFSETQ. V was clipped by 4 bases and J by 3 bases; unmatched bases: 3. CDR3 length: 13 residues. For the CDR3, the DNA is TGCGCCAGCAGCACGGGACAGGACTACGAGCAGTACTTC. Encoded protein: CASSTGQDYEQYF.

The V and J genes are TRBV6-5 and TRBJ2-7; tentatively, D is TRBD1 (6 bases). CDR1 and CDR2 (germline): MNHEY, SVGAGI. This CDR3 is 14 amino acids long. Trimming removed 2 bases from V and 3 bases from J, with 11 bases in between. In nucleotides, the CDR3 is TGTGCCAGCAGTTACCTAGGCAGGGGCTACGAGCAGTACTTC. Its translation: CASSYLGRGYEQYF.